This T cell receptor beta chain was captured in a study of T cell changes during pregnancy in multiple sclerosis (dated by TCRdb to the late 2010s). With respect to the entire study: The study examined how the T cell repertoire changed over the course of pregnancy in women with multiple sclerosis.

The CDR3 measures 14 amino acids from cysteine to phenylalanine. The read is trimmed to its CDR3 DNA, 42 bases read in frame from base 1. The CDR1 and CDR2 encoded by the germline V gene (reference sequence) are SEHNR and FQNEAQ. V lost 5 bases and J lost 8 bases, and the count of bases not matched to a germline gene is 7. Library prep was done by the immunoSEQ multiplex PCR assay. In TCRdb, the immuneACCESS table is reduced to in-frame sequences with V and J assigned. These tables do not hold every clone; where another copy was compared, an unresolved V gene accounts for under half, and the others remain unexplained. This sample has 15,000 to 19,000 clones in its table, and roughly 84% of those were observed once. About a sixth of the sample comes from the top ten. About this clone itself: Its binding antigen is unknown. One base away there is no much larger clone; base qualities are not given.

This receptor was taken from a female donor in good health, enrolled as a control in a pregnancy study. Sequencing used CD8+ T cells from peripheral blood mononuclear cells, obtained after pregnancy. Rearrangement joined TRBV7-9 to TRBJ1-4; 8 central nucleotides agree with TRBD1. The DNA is as follows: TGTGCCAGCAGCAGCAACCAGGGGGCGGAAAAACTGTTTTTT. Translated, it reads CASSSNQGAEKLFF.